This TCR beta chain was sequenced in a study of cytomegalovirus exposure and HLA in healthy donors. The CDR3 has 15 residues. With 0 bases removed from V and 2 bases from J, the gap between germline ends came to 12 bases. CDR1 and CDR2 from the germline V gene are SGHRS and YFSETQ. Sequencing used immunoSEQ multiplex PCR; TCRdb keeps in-frame clones, though not all of them. Seen here are 100,000 to 150,000 clones, roughly 86% observed once, and the top ten hold about 3.7%. This receptor was taken from a man aged 25-40 years in good health and CMV-seronegative. Material: PBMCs. V gene TRBV5-1 combines with J gene TRBJ2-7; tentative D call: TRBD2 (7 bases). The DNA of the CDR3 is TGCGCCAGCAGCTTGGTAACGGGGGGCGCCTACGAGCAGTACTTC. Its translation is CASSLVTGGAYEQYF. The full variable domain, with the rest looked up from reference TRBV5-1 and TRBJ2-7, is KAGVTQTPRYLIKTRGQQVTLSCSPISGHRSVSWYQQTPGQGLQFLFEYFSETQRNKGNFPGRFSGRQFSNSRSEMNVSTLELGDSALYLCASSLVTGGAYEQYFGPGTRLTVT.